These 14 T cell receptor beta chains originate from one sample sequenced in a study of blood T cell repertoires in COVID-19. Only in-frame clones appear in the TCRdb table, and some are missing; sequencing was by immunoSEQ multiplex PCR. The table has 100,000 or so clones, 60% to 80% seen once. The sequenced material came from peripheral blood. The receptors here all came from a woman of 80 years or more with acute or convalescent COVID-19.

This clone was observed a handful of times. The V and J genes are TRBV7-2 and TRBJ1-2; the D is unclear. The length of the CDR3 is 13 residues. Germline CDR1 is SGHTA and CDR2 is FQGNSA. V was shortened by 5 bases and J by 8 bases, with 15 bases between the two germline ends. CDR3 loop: CASSPRVREGYTF. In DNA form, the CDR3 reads TGTGCCAGCAGCCCGCGGGTTCGAGAGGGCTACACCTTC. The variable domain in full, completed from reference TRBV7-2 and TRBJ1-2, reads GAGVSQSPSNKVTEKGKDVELRCDPISGHTALYWYRQSLGQGLEFLIYFQGNSAPDKSGLPSDRFSAERTGGSVSTLTIQRTQQEDSAVYLCASSPRVREGYTFGSGTRLTVV.

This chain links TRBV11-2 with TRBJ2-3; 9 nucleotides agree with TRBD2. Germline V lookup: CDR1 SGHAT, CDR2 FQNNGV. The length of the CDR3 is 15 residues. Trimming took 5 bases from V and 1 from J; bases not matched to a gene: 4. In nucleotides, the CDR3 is TGTGCCAGCAGCCCGTGGACTAGCGGCACAGATACGCAGTATTTT. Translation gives CASSPWTSGTDTQYF.

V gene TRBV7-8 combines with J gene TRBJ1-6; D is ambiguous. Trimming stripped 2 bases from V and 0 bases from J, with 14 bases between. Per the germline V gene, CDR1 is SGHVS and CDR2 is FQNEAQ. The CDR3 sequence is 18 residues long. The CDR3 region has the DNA TGTGCCAGCAGCTTATCGGGTCTGGGGAGCTCCTATAATTCACCCCTCCACTTT. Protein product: CASSLSGLGSSYNSPLHF. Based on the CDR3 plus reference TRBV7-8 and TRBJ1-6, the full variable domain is GAGVSQSPRYKVAKRGQDVALRCDPISGHVSLFWYQQALGQGPEFLTYFQNEAQLDKSGLPSDRFFAERPEGSVSTLKIQRTQQEDSAVYLCASSLSGLGSSYNSPLHFGNGTRLTVT.

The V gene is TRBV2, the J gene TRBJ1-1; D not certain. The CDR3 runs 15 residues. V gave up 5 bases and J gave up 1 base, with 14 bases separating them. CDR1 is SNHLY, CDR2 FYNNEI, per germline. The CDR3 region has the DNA TGTGCCAGCAGTCAGTCGAGGCTCGGGAACACTGAAGCTTTCTTT. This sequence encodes CASSQSRLGNTEAFF.

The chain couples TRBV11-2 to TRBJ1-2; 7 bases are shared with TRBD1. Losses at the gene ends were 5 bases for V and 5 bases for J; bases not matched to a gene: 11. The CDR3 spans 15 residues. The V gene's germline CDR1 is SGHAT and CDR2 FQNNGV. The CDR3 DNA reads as TGTGCCAGCAGCCCCCTGGGACAGCTTACATATGGCTACACCTTC. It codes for CASSPLGQLTYGYTF.

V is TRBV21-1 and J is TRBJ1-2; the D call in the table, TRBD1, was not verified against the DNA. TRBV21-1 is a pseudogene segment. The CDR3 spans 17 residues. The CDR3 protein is CASSKGGGQPDSYGYTF. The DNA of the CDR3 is TGTGCCAGCAGCAAGGGTGGGGGACAACCGGATTCCTATGGCTACACCTTC.

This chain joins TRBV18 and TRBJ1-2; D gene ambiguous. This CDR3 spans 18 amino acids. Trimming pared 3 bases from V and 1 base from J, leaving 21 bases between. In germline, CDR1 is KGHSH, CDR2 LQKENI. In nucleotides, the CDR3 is TGTGCCAGCTCACCTGGTGCTGCTTCATCCAGGTATAACTATGGCTACACCTTC. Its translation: CASSPGAASSRYNYGYTF.

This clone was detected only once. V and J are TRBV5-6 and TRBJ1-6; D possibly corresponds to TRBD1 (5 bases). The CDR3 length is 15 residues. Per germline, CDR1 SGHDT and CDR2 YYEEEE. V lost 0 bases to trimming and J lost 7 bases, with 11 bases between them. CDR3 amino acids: CASSLAGEGNSPLHF. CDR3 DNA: TGTGCCAGCAGCTTGGCCGGGGAGGGGAATTCACCCCTCCACTTT.

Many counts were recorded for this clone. The DNA for the CDR3 is TGTGCCAGCAGCTTTGGCAGGGTCATAGGCGAGCAGTACTTC. Translating it yields CASSFGRVIGEQYF. The rearrangement uses TRBV7-9 and TRBJ2-7, with D perhaps matching TRBD1 (5 bases). The CDR3 is 14 residues long. CDR1 and CDR2 from the germline V gene are SEHNR and FQNEAQ (reference sequence). V gave up 3 bases and J gave up 6 bases, with 15 bases separating them.

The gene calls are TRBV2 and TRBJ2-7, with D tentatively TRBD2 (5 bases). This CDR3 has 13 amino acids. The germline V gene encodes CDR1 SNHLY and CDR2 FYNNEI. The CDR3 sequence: CDGLALQASEQYF. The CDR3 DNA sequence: TGTGATGGTCTAGCTCTCCAGGCCTCCGAGCAGTACTTC.

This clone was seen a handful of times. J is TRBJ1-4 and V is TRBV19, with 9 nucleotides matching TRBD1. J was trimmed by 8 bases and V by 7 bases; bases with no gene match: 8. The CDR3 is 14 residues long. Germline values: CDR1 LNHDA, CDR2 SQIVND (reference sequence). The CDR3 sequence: CASTRTGDMEKLFF. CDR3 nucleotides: TGTGCCAGTACCAGGACAGGGGACATGGAAAAACTGTTTTTT.

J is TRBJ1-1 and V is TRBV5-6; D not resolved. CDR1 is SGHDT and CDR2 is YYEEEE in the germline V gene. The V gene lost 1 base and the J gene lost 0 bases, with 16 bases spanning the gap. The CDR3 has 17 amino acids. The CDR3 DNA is TGTGCCAGCAGCTTGAGATCCAGGTTTTTAATGAACACTGAAGCTTTCTTT. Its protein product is CASSLRSRFLMNTEAFF.

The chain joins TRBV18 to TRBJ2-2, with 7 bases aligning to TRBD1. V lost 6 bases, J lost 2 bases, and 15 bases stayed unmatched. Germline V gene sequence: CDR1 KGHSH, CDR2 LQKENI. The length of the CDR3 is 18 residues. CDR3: CASSHDSTGQINTGELFF. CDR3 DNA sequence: TGTGCCAGCTCGCACGACTCTACGGGACAGATAAACACCGGGGAGCTGTTTTTT.

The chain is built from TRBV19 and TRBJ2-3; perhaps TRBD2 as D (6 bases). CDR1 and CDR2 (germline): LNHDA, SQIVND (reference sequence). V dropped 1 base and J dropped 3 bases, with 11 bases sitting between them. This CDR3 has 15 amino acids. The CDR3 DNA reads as TGTGCCAGTAGTATAGGGGGGAGGAGGACAGATACGCAGTATTTT. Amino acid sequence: CASSIGGRRTDTQYF.